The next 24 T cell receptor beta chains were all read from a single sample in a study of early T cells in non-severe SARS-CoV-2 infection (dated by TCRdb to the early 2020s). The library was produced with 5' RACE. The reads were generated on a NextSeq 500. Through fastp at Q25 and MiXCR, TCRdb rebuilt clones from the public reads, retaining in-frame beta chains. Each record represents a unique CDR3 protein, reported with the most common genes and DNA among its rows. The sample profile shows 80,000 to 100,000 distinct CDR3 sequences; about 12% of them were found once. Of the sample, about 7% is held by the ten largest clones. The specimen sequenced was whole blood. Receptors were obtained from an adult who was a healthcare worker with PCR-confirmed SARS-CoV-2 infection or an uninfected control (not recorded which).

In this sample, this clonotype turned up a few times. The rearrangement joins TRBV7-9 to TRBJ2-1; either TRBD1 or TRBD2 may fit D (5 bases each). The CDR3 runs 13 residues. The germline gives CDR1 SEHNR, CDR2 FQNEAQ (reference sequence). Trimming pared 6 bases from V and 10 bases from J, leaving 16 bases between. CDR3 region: CASRLGPEGEQFF. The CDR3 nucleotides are TGTGCCAGCAGACTGGGGCCCGAGGGGGAGCAGTTCTTC. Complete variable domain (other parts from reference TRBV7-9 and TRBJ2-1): DTGVSQNPRHKITKRGQNVTFRCDPISEHNRLYWYRQTLGQGPEFLTYFQNEAQLEKSRLLSDRFSAERPKGSFSTLEIQRTEQGDSAMYLCASRLGPEGEQFFGPGTRLTVL.

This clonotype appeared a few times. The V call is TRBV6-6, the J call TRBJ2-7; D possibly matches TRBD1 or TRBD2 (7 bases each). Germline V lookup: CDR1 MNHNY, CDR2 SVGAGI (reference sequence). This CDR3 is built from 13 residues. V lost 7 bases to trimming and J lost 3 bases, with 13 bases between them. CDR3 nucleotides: TGTGCCAGCATTCCAGGGGGGGGCTACGAGCAGTACTTC. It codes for CASIPGGGYEQYF.

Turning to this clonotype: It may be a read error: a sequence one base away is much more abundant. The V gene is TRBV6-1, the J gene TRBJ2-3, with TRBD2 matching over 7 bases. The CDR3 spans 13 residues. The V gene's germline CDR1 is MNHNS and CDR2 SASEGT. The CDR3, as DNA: TGTGTCAGCTGCACTAGCGGCACAGATACGCAGTATTTT. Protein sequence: CVSCTSGTDTQYF.

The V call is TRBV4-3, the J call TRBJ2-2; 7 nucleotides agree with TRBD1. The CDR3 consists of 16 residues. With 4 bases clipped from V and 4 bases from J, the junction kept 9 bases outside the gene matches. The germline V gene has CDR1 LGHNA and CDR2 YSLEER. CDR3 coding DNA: TGCGCCAGCAGCCGAGAGACAGGGCTATCCACCGGGGAGCTGTTTTTT. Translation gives CASSRETGLSTGELFF.

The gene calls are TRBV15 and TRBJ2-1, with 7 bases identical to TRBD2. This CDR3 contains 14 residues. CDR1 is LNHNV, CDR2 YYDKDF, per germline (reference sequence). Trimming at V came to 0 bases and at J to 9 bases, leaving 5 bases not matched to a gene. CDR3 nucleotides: TGTGCCACCAGCAGAGAATGGGACTATCCTGAGCAGTTCTTC. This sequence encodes CATSREWDYPEQFF.

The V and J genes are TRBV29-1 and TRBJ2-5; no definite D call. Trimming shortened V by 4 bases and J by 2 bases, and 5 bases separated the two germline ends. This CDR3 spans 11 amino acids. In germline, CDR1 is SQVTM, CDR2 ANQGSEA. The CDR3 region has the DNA TGCAGCGTTGTGGGGCAAGAGACCCAGTACTTC. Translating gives CSVVGQETQYF.

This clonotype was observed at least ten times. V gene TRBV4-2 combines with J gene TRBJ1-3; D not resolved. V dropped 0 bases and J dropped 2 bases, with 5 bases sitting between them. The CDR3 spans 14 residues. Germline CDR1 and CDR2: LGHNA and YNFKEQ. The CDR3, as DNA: TGTGCCAGCAGCCAAGAAATCCCTGGAAACACCATATATTTT. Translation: CASSQEIPGNTIYF.

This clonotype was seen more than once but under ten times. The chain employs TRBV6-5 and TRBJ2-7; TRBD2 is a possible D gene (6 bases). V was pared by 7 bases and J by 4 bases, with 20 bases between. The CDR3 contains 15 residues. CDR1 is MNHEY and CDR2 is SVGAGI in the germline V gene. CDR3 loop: CASTQGWEATYEQYF. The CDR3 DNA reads TGTGCCAGCACCCAAGGGTGGGAGGCCACGTACGAGCAGTACTTC.

CDR3 amino acids: CSAQTGYGYTF. CDR3 bases: TGCAGTGCCCAAACAGGGTACGGCTACACCTTC. The chain has TRBV20-1 and TRBJ1-2; perhaps TRBD1 as D (6 bases). The CDR3 is 11 amino acids. V dropped 6 bases and J dropped 8 bases, with 13 bases sitting between them. Germline CDR1 reads DFQATT; CDR2 reads SNEGSKA (reference sequence).

The CDR3 is CASSIGARGSYNEQFF. For the CDR3, the DNA is TGTGCCAGCAGCATTGGGGCGCGGGGATCCTACAATGAGCAGTTCTTC. V and J are TRBV11-3 and TRBJ2-1, with TRBD2 as a possible D gene (6 bases). V was cut by 5 bases and J by 1 base, with 15 bases left in between. This CDR3 is 16 amino acids long. In germline, CDR1 is SGHNT, CDR2 YENEEA.

CDR3 residues: CSVAGPVGSGYTF. CDR3 in DNA: TGCAGCGTTGCGGGACCTGTCGGATCTGGCTACACCTTC. The rearrangement uses TRBV29-1 and TRBJ1-2, with D maybe TRBD1 (5 bases). Germline CDR1 and CDR2: SQVTM and ANQGSEA. Trimming stripped 4 bases from V and 7 bases from J, with 16 bases between. The CDR3 loop spans 13 amino acids.

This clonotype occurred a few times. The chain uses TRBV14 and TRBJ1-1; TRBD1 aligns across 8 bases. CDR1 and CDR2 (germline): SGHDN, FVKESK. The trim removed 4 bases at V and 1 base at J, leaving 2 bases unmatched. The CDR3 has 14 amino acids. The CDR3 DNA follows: TGTGCCAGCAGCCCAGGGGGCAAGAACACTGAAGCTTTCTTT. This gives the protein CASSPGGKNTEAFF.

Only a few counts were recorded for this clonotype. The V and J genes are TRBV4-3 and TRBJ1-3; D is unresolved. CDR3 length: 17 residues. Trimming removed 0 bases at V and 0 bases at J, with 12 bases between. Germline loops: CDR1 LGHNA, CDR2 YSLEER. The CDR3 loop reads CASSQEQAQLSGNTIYF. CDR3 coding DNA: TGCGCCAGCAGCCAAGAGCAGGCACAGCTCTCTGGAAACACCATATATTTT.

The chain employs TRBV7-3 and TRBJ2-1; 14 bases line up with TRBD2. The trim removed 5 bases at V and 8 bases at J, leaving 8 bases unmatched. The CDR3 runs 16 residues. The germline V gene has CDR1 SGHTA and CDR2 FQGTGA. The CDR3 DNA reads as TGTGCCAGCAGCCCCCGACTAGCGGGAGGGCCTGATGAGCAGTTCTTC. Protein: CASSPRLAGGPDEQFF.

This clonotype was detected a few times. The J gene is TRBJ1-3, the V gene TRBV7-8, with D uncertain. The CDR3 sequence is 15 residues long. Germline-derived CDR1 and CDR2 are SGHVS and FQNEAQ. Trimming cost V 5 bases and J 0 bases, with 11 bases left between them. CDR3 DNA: TGTGCCAGCAGCACATCCGGGAGCTCTGGAAACACCATATATTTT. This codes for CASSTSGSSGNTIYF.

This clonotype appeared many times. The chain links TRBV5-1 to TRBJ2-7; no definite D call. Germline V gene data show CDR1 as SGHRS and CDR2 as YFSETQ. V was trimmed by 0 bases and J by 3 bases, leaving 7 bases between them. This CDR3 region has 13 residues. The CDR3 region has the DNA TGCGCCAGCAGCTTGGACTCCATCTACGAGCAGTACTTC. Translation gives CASSLDSIYEQYF.

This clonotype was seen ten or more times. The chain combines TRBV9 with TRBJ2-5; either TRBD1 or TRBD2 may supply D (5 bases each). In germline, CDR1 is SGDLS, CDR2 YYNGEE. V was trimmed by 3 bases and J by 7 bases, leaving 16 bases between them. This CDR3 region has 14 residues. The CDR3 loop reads CASSEDGGIGTQYF. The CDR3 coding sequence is TGTGCCAGCAGCGAGGATGGGGGAATCGGGACCCAGTACTTC.

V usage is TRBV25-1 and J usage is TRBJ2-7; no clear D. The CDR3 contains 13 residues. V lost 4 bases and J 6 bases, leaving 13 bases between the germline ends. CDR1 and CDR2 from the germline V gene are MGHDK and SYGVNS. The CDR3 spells CASSASRLPEQYF. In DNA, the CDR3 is TGTGCCAGCAGTGCTAGTCGACTTCCCGAGCAGTACTTC.

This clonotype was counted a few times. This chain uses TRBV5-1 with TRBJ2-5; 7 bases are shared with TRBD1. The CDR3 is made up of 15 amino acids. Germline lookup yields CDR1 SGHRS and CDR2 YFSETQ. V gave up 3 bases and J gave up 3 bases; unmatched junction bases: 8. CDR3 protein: CASSSRGQGEETQYF. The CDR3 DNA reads TGCGCCAGCAGCTCCCGGGGTCAGGGGGAAGAGACCCAGTACTTC.

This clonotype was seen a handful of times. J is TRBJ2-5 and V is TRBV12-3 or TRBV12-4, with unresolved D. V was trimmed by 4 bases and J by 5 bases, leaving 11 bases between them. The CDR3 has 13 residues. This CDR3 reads CASSSSGIETQYF. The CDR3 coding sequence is TGTGCCAGCAGTTCCAGTGGGATTGAGACCCAGTACTTC.

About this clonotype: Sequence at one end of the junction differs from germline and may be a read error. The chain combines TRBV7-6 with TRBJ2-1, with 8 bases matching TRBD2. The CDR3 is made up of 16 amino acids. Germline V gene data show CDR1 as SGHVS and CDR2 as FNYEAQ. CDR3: CVSTMTGRALINEQFF. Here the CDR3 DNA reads TGTGTCAGCACCATGACCGGGAGGGCCTTGATCAATGAGCAGTTCTTC.

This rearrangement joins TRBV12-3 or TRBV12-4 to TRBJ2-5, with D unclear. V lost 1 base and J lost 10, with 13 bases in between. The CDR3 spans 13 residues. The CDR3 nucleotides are TGTGCCAGCAGTTTAGGCCCGGGCATGGACCAGTACTTC. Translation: CASSLGPGMDQYF.

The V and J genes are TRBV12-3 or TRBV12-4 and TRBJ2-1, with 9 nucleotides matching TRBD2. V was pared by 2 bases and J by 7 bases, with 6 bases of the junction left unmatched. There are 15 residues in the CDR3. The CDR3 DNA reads TGTGCCAGCAGTTTAACGGGACTAGCCGTGAATGAGCAGTTCTTC. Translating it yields CASSLTGLAVNEQFF.

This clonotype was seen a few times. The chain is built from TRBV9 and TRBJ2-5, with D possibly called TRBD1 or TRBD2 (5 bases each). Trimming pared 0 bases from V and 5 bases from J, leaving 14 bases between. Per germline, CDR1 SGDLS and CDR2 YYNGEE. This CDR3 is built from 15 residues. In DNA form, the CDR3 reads TGTGCCAGCAGCGTAGGAACTACACGGGGCGAGACCCAGTACTTC. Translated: CASSVGTTRGETQYF.